These 5 T cell receptor beta chains were sequenced from one sample in a study of identical twins. TCRdb reprocessed the 5' RACE reads via MiXCR and lists one record per CDR3 protein. The sample records 400,000 to 550,000 distinct CDR3 sequences, 20% to 25% being singletons. These data were likewise used in another study, on T cells expressing NK-cell markers.

Sequencing used CD4+ T cells sorted from blood. These receptors all stem from a woman between 18 and 29 years old in good health.

This chain links TRBV3-1 with TRBJ1-3; D unresolved. CDR3 length: 13 residues. CDR1 and CDR2 from the germline V gene are LGHDT and YNNKEL (reference sequence). V gave up 0 bases and J gave up 4 bases, with 4 bases separating them. CDR3 nucleotides: TGTGCCAGCAGCCAAGAATCAGGAAACACCATATATTTT. Protein sequence: CASSQESGNTIYF.

The rearrangement links TRBV29-1 to TRBJ1-4; possibly TRBD1 for D (6 bases). CDR1 and CDR2 from the germline V gene are SQVTM and ANQGSEA. The V gene lost 7 bases and the J gene lost 5 bases, with 11 bases spanning the gap. CDR3 length: 12 residues. CDR3 sequence: CSGGQRNEKLFF. The CDR3 DNA is TGCAGCGGAGGACAGAGAAATGAAAAACTGTTTTTT.

This clonotype was detected many times. The V gene is TRBV9, the J gene TRBJ1-3; D remains ambiguous. The V gene's germline CDR1 is SGDLS and CDR2 YYNGEE. CDR3 length: 14 amino acids. V lost 4 bases, J lost 1 base, and 9 bases lay in between. In DNA form, the CDR3 reads TGTGCCAGCAGCCCCCCTGGTTCTGGAAACACCATATATTTT. This translates into CASSPPGSGNTIYF.

This clonotype was seen a few times. The chain couples TRBV7-2 to TRBJ2-2; no clear D. The CDR3 length is 14 residues. Germline V lookup: CDR1 SGHTA, CDR2 FQGNSA. The V gene lost 4 bases and the J gene lost 0 bases, with 6 bases spanning the gap. The CDR3 bases are TGTGCCAGCAGCTCCCTTGCGAACACCGGGGAGCTGTTTTTT. Encoded protein: CASSSLANTGELFF. Full variable domain (remainder filled in from reference TRBV7-2 and TRBJ2-2): GAGVSQSPSNKVTEKGKDVELRCDPISGHTALYWYRQSLGQGLEFLIYFQGNSAPDKSGLPSDRFSAERTGGSVSTLTIQRTQQEDSAVYLCASSSLANTGELFFGEGSRLTVL.

This clonotype was seen ten or more times. This chain uses TRBV5-1 with TRBJ2-1; TRBD2 might be the D (6 bases). Trimming left V 7 bases short and J 7 bases short, with 18 bases between. Germline V CDR1 and CDR2: SGHRS, YFSETQ. This CDR3 contains 14 residues. CDR3 protein: CASGDSFPRNEQFF. Here the CDR3 DNA reads TGCGCCAGCGGGGACTCCTTCCCTAGGAATGAGCAGTTCTTC. Supplemented by reference TRBV5-1 and TRBJ2-1, the full variable domain reads KAGVTQTPRYLIKTRGQQVTLSCSPISGHRSVSWYQQTPGQGLQFLFEYFSETQRNKGNFPGRFSGRQFSNSRSEMNVSTLELGDSALYLCASGDSFPRNEQFFGPGTRLTVL.